One sample yielded the 22 T cell receptor beta chains listed below, sequenced in a study of OX40 agonist ivuxolimab in advanced cancers. TCRdb's table, derived via immunoSEQ multiplex PCR, lists solely in-frame clones and lacks some. The data contain some 75,000 clones, 80% to 85% of them singletons. This material consisted of CD4+ or CD8+ T cells sorted from blood, taken in a trial of the OX40 agonist ivuxolimab. These TCRs come from an adult with an advanced solid tumor such as melanoma, head and neck, liver or kidney cancer.

This clone has just a few counts. V usage is TRBV5-4 and J usage is TRBJ1-4; D unresolved. Germline-derived CDR1 and CDR2 are SGHNT and YYREEE (reference sequence). CDR3 length: 14 residues. V was clipped by 4 bases and J by 6 bases, with 13 bases between them. The CDR3 region has the DNA TGTGCCAGCAGCCAGCAGGTCGCAGATGAAAAACTGTTTTTT. Protein: CASSQQVADEKLFF.

This clone was counted a few times. The rearrangement links TRBV4-1 to TRBJ2-4; D is uncertain. Per the germline V gene, CDR1 is MGHRA and CDR2 is YSYEKL. The germline V and J ends were trimmed by 8 bases and 1 base, with 15 bases remaining between them. This CDR3 has 15 amino acids. Here the CDR3 DNA reads TGCGCCAGCGGAAATGTACTGGAGGCCAAAAACATTCAGTACTTC. Translation gives CASGNVLEAKNIQYF.

The chain couples TRBV6-5 to TRBJ2-6; no clear D gene. The germline CDR1 and CDR2 sequences are MNHEY and SVGAGI. The CDR3 length is 13 residues. V dropped 6 bases and J dropped 0 bases, with 3 bases sitting between them. CDR3 region: CASRLSGANVLTF. CDR3 sequence (DNA): TGTGCCAGCAGGCTCTCTGGGGCCAACGTCCTGACTTTC.

V usage is TRBV5-1 and J usage is TRBJ2-3, with D hard to call. This CDR3 is built from 12 residues. Trimming took off 4 bases at V and 5 bases at J, with 8 bases between the two ends. Germline V lookup: CDR1 SGHRS, CDR2 YFSETQ. The CDR3 is CASSPGRDTQYF. As DNA, the CDR3 is TGCGCCAGCAGCCCGGGCCGAGATACGCAGTATTTT. Full variable domain (rest looked up from reference TRBV5-1 and TRBJ2-3): KAGVTQTPRYLIKTRGQQVTLSCSPISGHRSVSWYQQTPGQGLQFLFEYFSETQRNKGNFPGRFSGRQFSNSRSEMNVSTLELGDSALYLCASSPGRDTQYFGPGTRLTVL.

In nucleotides, the CDR3 is TGTGCCAGCAGCTTAGGAGAGGGGGGCAATCAGCCCCAGCATTTT. As protein: CASSLGEGGNQPQHF. This chain links TRBV7-8 with TRBJ1-5, with D possibly matching TRBD1 (6 bases). Per germline, CDR1 SGHVS and CDR2 FQNEAQ. This CDR3 comprises 15 residues. V gave up 1 base and J gave up 2 bases, with 9 bases separating them.

This chain connects TRBV5-1 to TRBJ1-2; TRBD1 agrees at 9 bases. With 0 bases clipped from V and 8 bases from J, the junction kept 8 bases outside the gene matches. CDR1 is SGHRS, CDR2 YFSETQ, per germline. This CDR3 has 15 residues. CDR3 sequence (DNA): TGCGCCAGCAGCTTGGGAGACAGGGGGGTCTTGGGCTACACCTTC. This gives the protein CASSLGDRGVLGYTF.

The chain uses TRBV7-9 and TRBJ2-1; D could derive from TRBD1 or TRBD2 (5 bases each). The germline V and J ends were trimmed by 5 bases and 10 bases, with 21 bases remaining between them. CDR3 length: 15 residues. Per germline, CDR1 SEHNR and CDR2 FQNEAQ (reference sequence). CDR3 sequence reads: CASSPGPQAAWEQFF. For the CDR3, the DNA is TGTGCCAGCAGCCCGGGGCCGCAGGCCGCATGGGAGCAGTTCTTC.

This chain joins TRBV7-2 and TRBJ2-7; 15 bases agree with TRBD2. CDR3 length: 16 residues. Germline V gene sequence: CDR1 SGHTA, CDR2 FQGNSA. With V trimmed by 1 base and J by 4 bases, 2 bases remained unmatched. CDR3 sequence reads: CASSLEGTSGRYEQYF. In DNA, the CDR3 is TGTGCCAGCAGCTTAGAAGGGACTAGCGGGAGGTACGAGCAGTACTTC.

This clone has just one count. This sequence joins TRBV29-1 and TRBJ1-3; D is ambiguous. The CDR3 is made up of 13 amino acids. Between the trimmed V and J ends, which lost 5 bases and 1 base, there was a span of 9 bases. From germline, CDR1 is SQVTM and CDR2 ANQGSEA. CDR3: CSVQSLSGNTIYF. As DNA, the CDR3 is TGCAGCGTTCAAAGCCTTTCTGGAAACACCATATATTTT.

The genes are TRBV5-6 and TRBJ1-3; D unclear. Per germline, CDR1 SGHDT and CDR2 YYEEEE. The CDR3 length is 12 residues. The V gene lost 4 bases and the J gene lost 4 bases, with 6 bases spanning the gap. The CDR3 DNA reads as TGTGCCAGCAGCCGTATCGGAAACACCATATATTTT. It codes for CASSRIGNTIYF.

In DNA form, the CDR3 reads TGTGCCAGCAGCCTGTCCGGGGACCCTAACTATGGCTACACCTTC. This codes for CASSLSGDPNYGYTF. The V gene is TRBV28, the J gene TRBJ1-2, with D possibly being TRBD1 (5 bases). The CDR3 totals 15 residues. With 6 bases removed from V and 0 bases from J, the gap between germline ends came to 14 bases. Germline values: CDR1 MDHEN, CDR2 SYDVKM.

The CDR3 region is CASSITSGSRIQYF. The CDR3 DNA sequence: TGTGCCAGCAGCATTACTAGCGGGAGTCGCATTCAGTACTTC. The chain has TRBV9 and TRBJ2-4, with 11 nucleotides matching TRBD2. The V segment lost 4 bases and the J segment 9 bases; nucleotides outside the gene matches: 6. Germline CDR1 and CDR2: SGDLS and YYNGEE. CDR3 length equals 14 residues.

The chain combines TRBV7-9 with TRBJ1-1, with 9 positions matching TRBD1. V gave up 3 bases and J gave up 5 bases; unmatched junction bases: 4. Germline values: CDR1 SEHNR, CDR2 FQNEAQ (reference sequence). The CDR3 is 14 amino acids. The CDR3 DNA is TGTGCCAGCAGCTTCCGGACAGGGGAAACTGAAGCTTTCTTT. Amino acids: CASSFRTGETEAFF.

The genes are TRBV6-1 and TRBJ2-7; TRBD1 aligns across 8 bases. V was pared by 8 bases and J by 0 bases, with 6 bases of the junction left unmatched. The V gene's germline CDR1 is MNHNS and CDR2 SASEGT. The CDR3 totals 14 residues. The CDR3 DNA is TGTGCCAGCTGGGACAGGCTTAGCTCCTACGAGCAGTACTTC. This translates into CASWDRLSSYEQYF.

The chain is built from TRBV7-9 and TRBJ1-5; D is unclear. The CDR3 has 14 amino acids. Trimming took 1 base from V and 3 from J, leaving 7 bases between them. Germline CDR1 SEHNR, CDR2 FQNEAQ (reference sequence). DNA for the CDR3: TGTGCCAGCAGCTTAGACAGTAACAATCAGCCCCAGCATTTT. Translated: CASSLDSNNQPQHF.

The chain recombines TRBV19 with TRBJ1-5, with D perhaps matching TRBD1 (6 bases). The germline V gene has CDR1 LNHDA and CDR2 SQIVND (reference sequence). The CDR3 runs to 15 residues. Trimming took 3 bases from V and 7 from J, leaving 16 bases between them. CDR3 coding DNA: TGTGCCAGTAGTATTTCGGACAGAGGAGGGCAGCCCCAGCATTTT. It yields the protein CASSISDRGGQPQHF.

V is TRBV5-1 and J is TRBJ2-7; D perhaps matches TRBD2 (5 bases). The V end was cut by 1 base, the J end by 7 bases, with 12 bases between. CDR3 length: 13 residues. Per the germline V gene, CDR1 is SGHRS and CDR2 is YFSETQ. The CDR3 spells CASSLYGLREQYF. CDR3 DNA sequence: TGCGCCAGCAGCTTGTATGGACTTCGGGAGCAGTACTTC.

V is TRBV19 and J is TRBJ2-6; 9 bases align to TRBD1. The junction had 12 bases not matched to a gene; V was cut back by 2 bases and J by 1 base. This CDR3 contains 20 residues. Germline-derived CDR1 and CDR2 are LNHDA and SQIVND (reference sequence). The CDR3 sequence: CASSILALGQGQSGANVLTF. The CDR3 DNA reads TGTGCCAGTAGTATATTGGCCCTTGGACAGGGGCAATCTGGGGCCAACGTCCTGACTTTC.

This rearrangement joins TRBV28 to TRBJ1-3; D is uncertain. The CDR3 covers 14 residues. Per germline, CDR1 MDHEN and CDR2 SYDVKM. Between the trimmed V and J ends, which lost 4 bases and 0 bases, there was a span of 7 bases. CDR3 nucleotide sequence: TGTGCCAGCAGTTCCCGTAGCTCTGGAAACACCATATATTTT. This codes for CASSSRSSGNTIYF.

The chain recombines TRBV27 with TRBJ2-7; D possibly matches TRBD1 or TRBD2 (5 bases each). The CDR3 runs to 13 residues. Germline V CDR1 and CDR2: MNHEY, SMNVEV (reference sequence). Trimming cost V 6 bases and J 3 bases, with 12 bases left between them. CDR3 region: CASRRDGNYEQYF. In nucleotides, the CDR3 is TGTGCCAGCAGAAGGGACGGGAACTACGAGCAGTACTTC.

The gene calls are TRBV5-1 and TRBJ1-2; D remains unclear. This CDR3 has 15 amino acids. V lost 5 bases, J lost 1 base, and 15 bases lay in between. CDR1 SGHRS and CDR2 YFSETQ come from the germline V gene. The CDR3, as DNA: TGCGCCAGCAGACCTTATCCTTCTAGTAACTATGGCTACACCTTC. Translating it yields CASRPYPSSNYGYTF. Together with reference TRBV5-1 and TRBJ1-2, the CDR3 gives the full variable domain: KAGVTQTPRYLIKTRGQQVTLSCSPISGHRSVSWYQQTPGQGLQFLFEYFSETQRNKGNFPGRFSGRQFSNSRSEMNVSTLELGDSALYLCASRPYPSSNYGYTFGSGTRLTVV.

This chain links TRBV5-1 with TRBJ2-3; D is uncertain. The CDR3 is 12 amino acids. The V end lost 4 bases, the J end lost 1 base, and 4 bases lay between the germline ends. CDR1 and CDR2 from the germline V gene are SGHRS and YFSETQ. CDR3 region: CASSAGTDTQYF. The CDR3 DNA is TGCGCCAGCAGCGCCGGCACAGATACGCAGTATTTT.